What follows are 18 T cell receptor beta chains derived from one specimen sequenced in a study of T cells in Graves' hyperthyroidism and ophthalmopathy. TCR beta CDR3 region amplification was performed from RNA transcripts. In the first-round RT-PCR of the TCR CDR3, the HTBI primer set was used. TCRdb processed the multiplex PCR reads anew with MiXCR; each CDR3 protein has one entry. The sample includes fewer than 250,000 distinct CDR3 sequences, roughly 22% seen only once; the top ten take about a third. Sequenced sample: blood. Receptor source: a woman aged 40 to 55 with Graves' ophthalmopathy.

This clonotype has at least ten counts. V gene TRBV28 combines with J gene TRBJ2-7; TRBD1 might be the D (6 bases). Germline V CDR1 and CDR2: MDHEN, SYDVKM. V gave up 3 bases and J gave up 2 bases, with 11 bases separating them. The CDR3 contains 14 residues. DNA for the CDR3: TGTGCCAGCAGTTTGCCCGGACAGACCTACGAGCAGTACTTC. It encodes CASSLPGQTYEQYF. The variable domain in full, completed from reference TRBV28 and TRBJ2-7, reads DVKVTQSSRYLVKRTGEKVFLECVQDMDHENMFWYRQDPGLGLRLIYFSYDVKMKEKGDIPEGYSVSREKKERFSLILESASTNQTSMYLCASSLPGQTYEQYFGPGTRLTVT.

This clonotype was seen repeatedly, ten times or more. Here the CDR3 DNA reads TGTGCCAGTTATCTGAAGGGGGATCCTCGGACAGGGGGCCTTGGGCAGTACTTC. This encodes CASYLKGDPRTGGLGQYF. The chain joins TRBV6-2 or TRBV6-3 to TRBJ2-7; 11 positions agree with TRBD1. Per germline, CDR1 MNHEY and CDR2 SVGEGT. J was trimmed by 9 bases and V by 9 bases; bases with no gene match: 25. This CDR3 contains 18 residues.

This sequence joins TRBV11-3 and TRBJ2-5; D gene unclear. This CDR3 comprises 12 residues. V lost 5 bases, J lost 7 bases, and 11 bases lay in between. The V gene's germline CDR1 is SGHNT and CDR2 YENEEA. CDR3 DNA sequence: TGTGCCAGCAGCGAGTCTGTTGGGACCCAGTACTTC. It encodes CASSESVGTQYF.

This clonotype has ten or more counts. The chain is built from TRBV6-8 and TRBJ2-2; D is unresolved. From germline, CDR1 is MNHGY and CDR2 SAAAGT. The CDR3 is made up of 15 amino acids. Trimming left V 4 bases short and J 1 base short, with 10 bases between. The DNA of the CDR3 is TGTGCCAGCAGTTTCCACCTGAGGAACACCGGGGAGCTGTTTTTT. Protein: CASSFHLRNTGELFF.

This clonotype was counted ten times or more. The CDR3 coding sequence is TGTGCCAGCAGCTTAGACCCGTTACTCAACTACGAGCAGTACTTC. This codes for CASSLDPLLNYEQYF. The V call is TRBV6-5, the J call TRBJ2-7; no clear D. From germline, CDR1 is MNHEY and CDR2 SVGAGI. There are 15 residues in the CDR3. Trimming stripped 6 bases from V and 3 bases from J, with 18 bases between.

This clonotype was seen many times. The chain combines TRBV28 with TRBJ2-7; 9 bases align to TRBD2. The CDR3 extends over 14 amino acids. Germline V CDR1 and CDR2: MDHEN, SYDVKM. With V trimmed by 8 bases and J by 4 bases, 9 bases remained unmatched. The chain's CDR3 is CASLDQGLAYEQYF. In DNA, the CDR3 is TGTGCCAGCCTAGACCAGGGACTAGCTTACGAGCAGTACTTC.

This clonotype has ten or more counts. The V and J genes are TRBV28 and TRBJ2-7, with D tentatively TRBD1 or TRBD2 (5 bases each). V was clipped by 7 bases and J by 0 bases, with 19 bases between them. Germline values: CDR1 MDHEN, CDR2 SYDVKM. This CDR3 contains 16 residues. CDR3: CASTITGTTGSYEQYF. The DNA for the CDR3 is TGTGCCAGCACCATAACCGGGACCACAGGCTCCTACGAGCAGTACTTC.

This clonotype was detected a few times. The rearrangement joins TRBV6-1 to TRBJ1-1, with D uncertain. V lost 6 bases and J 0 bases, leaving 14 bases between the germline ends. Germline CDR1 is MNHNS and CDR2 is SASEGT. This CDR3 region has 15 residues. The CDR3 DNA reads TGTGCCAGCAGCCGTCGGTCGGGGATGAACACTGAAGCTTTCTTT. This gives the protein CASSRRSGMNTEAFF.

This clonotype was detected once. A junction boundary mismatches the germline segment, possibly from a read error. The genes are TRBV6-2 or TRBV6-3 and TRBJ1-2; 9 bases line up with TRBD1. Germline lookup yields CDR1 MNHEY and CDR2 SVGEGT. CDR3 length: 14 residues. The CDR3 sequence is CASSLDGTGYGYIF. In nucleotides, the CDR3 is TGTGCCAGCAGCTTAGATGGGACAGGGTATGGCTACATCTTC.

V gene TRBV7-6 combines with J gene TRBJ2-7; 11 nucleotides line up with TRBD2. J was trimmed by 7 bases and V by 2 bases; bases with no gene match: 4. Germline V gives CDR1 SGHVS, CDR2 FNYEAQ. This CDR3 has 14 amino acids. The CDR3: CASSLLAGGPEQYF. In DNA, the CDR3 is TGTGCCAGCAGCTTATTAGCGGGAGGGCCTGAGCAGTACTTC.

The gene calls are TRBV28 and TRBJ1-5; possible D gene TRBD1, 6 bases. The CDR3 has 14 amino acids. Germline-derived CDR1 and CDR2 are MDHEN and SYDVKM. Trimming shortened V by 10 bases and J by 2 bases, and 15 bases separated the two germline ends. The CDR3 nucleotides are TGTGCCACAGAACAGGGAGAAGGCAATCAGCCCCAGCATTTT. Its protein is CATEQGEGNQPQHF.

This clonotype was seen ten or more times. The chain links TRBV28 to TRBJ2-7; D ambiguous. This CDR3 has 15 amino acids. With 5 bases removed from V and 0 bases from J, the gap between germline ends came to 14 bases. Germline values: CDR1 MDHEN, CDR2 SYDVKM. The CDR3: CASSISFSGSYEQYF. CDR3 bases: TGTGCCAGCAGTATCTCCTTTTCAGGCTCCTACGAGCAGTACTTC.

This clonotype was counted a few times. The V gene is TRBV6-1, the J gene TRBJ1-2; 9 bases agree with TRBD1. Germline values: CDR1 MNHNS, CDR2 SASEGT. The CDR3 is 14 amino acids. V was clipped by 7 bases and J by 5 bases; unmatched bases: 8. The chain's CDR3 is CASNLGQGGYGYTF. In nucleotides, the CDR3 is TGTGCCAGCAACTTGGGACAGGGTGGATATGGCTACACCTTC.

This clonotype appeared many times. The rearrangement links TRBV15 to TRBJ2-5; 12 nucleotides match TRBD2. The CDR3 is made up of 16 amino acids. J lost 5 bases, V lost 0 bases, and 4 bases had no gene match. Germline CDR1 and CDR2: LNHNV and YYDKDF (reference sequence). The CDR3 DNA follows: TGTGCCACCAGCAGAGATAAGCTAGCGGGAGGGGAGACCCAGTACTTC. Protein product: CATSRDKLAGGETQYF.

In this sample, this clonotype turned up many times. The chain couples TRBV7-9 to TRBJ2-7, with no clear D. Trimming pared 4 bases from V and 6 bases from J, leaving 19 bases between. The CDR3 runs to 15 residues. The germline gives CDR1 SEHNR, CDR2 FQNEAQ (reference sequence). CDR3 sequence: CASSSPSIGLREQYF. The DNA for the CDR3 is TGTGCCAGCAGCTCCCCTTCCATTGGCCTACGCGAGCAGTACTTC. Full variable domain (remainder filled in from reference TRBV7-9 and TRBJ2-7): DTGVSQNPRHKITKRGQNVTFRCDPISEHNRLYWYRQTLGQGPEFLTYFQNEAQLEKSRLLSDRFSAERPKGSFSTLEIQRTEQGDSAMYLCASSSPSIGLREQYFGPGTRLTVT.

The V call is TRBV6-1, the J call TRBJ2-5, with D possibly TRBD2 on 5 matching bases. This CDR3 is 15 amino acids long. Germline values: CDR1 MNHNS, CDR2 SASEGT. With 0 bases removed from V and 4 bases from J, the gap between germline ends came to 12 bases. CDR3 nucleotides: TGTGCCAGCAGTGAAGCGCCGGGGATGGGAGAGACCCAGTACTTC. Protein sequence: CASSEAPGMGETQYF.

In its sample, this clonotype was seen many times. The V gene is TRBV6-2 or TRBV6-3, the J gene TRBJ2-2; maybe TRBD1 (6 bases). The CDR3 covers 13 residues. V lost 6 bases to trimming and J lost 6 bases, with 11 bases between them. CDR1 is MNHEY, CDR2 SVGEGT, per germline. The CDR3 region is CASRDRSSGELFF. DNA for the CDR3: TGTGCCAGCAGGGACAGATCTTCCGGGGAGCTGTTTTTT.

This clonotype was recorded many times. This chain connects TRBV2 to TRBJ2-7, with TRBD1 identical over 10 bases. Germline CDR1 reads SNHLY; CDR2 reads FYNNEI. This CDR3 has 15 residues. V was clipped by 5 bases and J by 5 bases; unmatched bases: 9. In DNA, the CDR3 is TGTGCCAGCAGTAAACCGGGACAGGGGAGGGACGAGCAGTACTTC. Translating gives CASSKPGQGRDEQYF.